The TCR beta chain under discussion was sequenced for a study of control samples from healthy donors and cancer patients. Here immunoSEQ multiplex PCR was the method, and the copy in TCRdb shows in-frame clones only, minus some. Of 150,000 to 200,000 clones listed, 91% are singletons. Germline V lookup: CDR1 KGHSH, CDR2 LQKENI. The CDR3 extends over 16 amino acids. Trimming at V came to 5 bases and at J to 0 bases, leaving 3 bases not matched to a gene. The chain combines TRBV18 with TRBJ2-3, with 12 nucleotides matching TRBD2. This receptor was obtained from a woman in her twenties or thirties in good health. Sequencing input: blood. CDR3 sequence: CASSGGTSGSTDTQYF. CDR3 nucleotide sequence: TGTGCCAGCTCAGGTGGGACTAGCGGGAGCACAGATACGCAGTATTTT.